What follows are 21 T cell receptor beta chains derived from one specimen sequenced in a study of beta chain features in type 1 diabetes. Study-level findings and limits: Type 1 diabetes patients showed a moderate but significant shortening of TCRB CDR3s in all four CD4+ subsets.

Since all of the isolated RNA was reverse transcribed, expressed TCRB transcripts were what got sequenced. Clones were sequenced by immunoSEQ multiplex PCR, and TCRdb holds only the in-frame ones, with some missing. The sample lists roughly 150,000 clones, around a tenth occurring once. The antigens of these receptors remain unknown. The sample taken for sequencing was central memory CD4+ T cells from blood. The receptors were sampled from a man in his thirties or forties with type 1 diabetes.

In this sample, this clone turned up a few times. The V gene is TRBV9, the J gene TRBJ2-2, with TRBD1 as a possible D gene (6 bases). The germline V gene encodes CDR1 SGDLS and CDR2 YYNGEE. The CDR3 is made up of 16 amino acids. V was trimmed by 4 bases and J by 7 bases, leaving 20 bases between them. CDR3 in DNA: TGTGCCAGCAGCCCCCGCAGGGGCCGAGGACACGGGGAGCTGTTTTTT. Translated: CASSPRRGRGHGELFF.

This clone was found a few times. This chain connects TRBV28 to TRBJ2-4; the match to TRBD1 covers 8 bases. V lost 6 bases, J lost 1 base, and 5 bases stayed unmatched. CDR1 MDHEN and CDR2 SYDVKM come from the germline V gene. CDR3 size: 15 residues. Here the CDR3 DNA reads TGTGCCAGCAGCCACAGGGGGGACGCCAAAAACATTCAGTACTTC. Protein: CASSHRGDAKNIQYF. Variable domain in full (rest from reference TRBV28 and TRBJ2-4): DVKVTQSSRYLVKRTGEKVFLECVQDMDHENMFWYRQDPGLGLRLIYFSYDVKMKEKGDIPEGYSVSREKKERFSLILESASTNQTSMYLCASSHRGDAKNIQYFGAGTRLSVL.

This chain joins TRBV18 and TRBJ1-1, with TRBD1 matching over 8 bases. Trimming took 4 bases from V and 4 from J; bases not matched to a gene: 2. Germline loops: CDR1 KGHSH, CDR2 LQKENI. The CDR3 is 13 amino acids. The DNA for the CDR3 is TGTGCCAGCTCACTAACAGGGGGCACTGAAGCTTTCTTT. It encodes CASSLTGGTEAFF.

The CDR3 nucleotides are TGTGCCACCTATAAGGGGGGGGCTGATGAGCAGTTCTTC. Its protein product is CATYKGGADEQFF. The rearrangement links TRBV6-5 to TRBJ2-1; tentative D call: TRBD2 (7 bases). CDR1 is MNHEY, CDR2 SVGAGI, per germline. The V gene lost 10 bases and the J gene lost 8 bases, with 18 bases spanning the gap. The CDR3 totals 13 residues.

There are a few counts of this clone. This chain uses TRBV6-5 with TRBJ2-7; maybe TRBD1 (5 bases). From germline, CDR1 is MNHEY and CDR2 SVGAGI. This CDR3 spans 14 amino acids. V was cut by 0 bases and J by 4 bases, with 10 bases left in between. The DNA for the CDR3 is TGTGCCAGCAGTTACTCTTCGACAGCATACGAGCAGTACTTC. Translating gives CASSYSSTAYEQYF.

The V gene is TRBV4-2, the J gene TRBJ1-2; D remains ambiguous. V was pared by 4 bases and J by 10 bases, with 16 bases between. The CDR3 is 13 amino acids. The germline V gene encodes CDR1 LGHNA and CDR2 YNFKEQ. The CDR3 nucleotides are TGTGCCAGCAGCCCTAGCTCGGGAAGACTCTACACCTTC. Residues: CASSPSSGRLYTF.

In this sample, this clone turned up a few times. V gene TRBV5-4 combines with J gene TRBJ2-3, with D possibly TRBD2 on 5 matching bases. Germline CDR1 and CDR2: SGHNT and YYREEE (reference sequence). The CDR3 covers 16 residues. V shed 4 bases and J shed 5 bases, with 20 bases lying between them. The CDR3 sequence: CASSPARASRKDTQYF. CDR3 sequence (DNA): TGTGCCAGCAGCCCTGCTAGGGCTAGCAGAAAAGATACGCAGTATTTT.

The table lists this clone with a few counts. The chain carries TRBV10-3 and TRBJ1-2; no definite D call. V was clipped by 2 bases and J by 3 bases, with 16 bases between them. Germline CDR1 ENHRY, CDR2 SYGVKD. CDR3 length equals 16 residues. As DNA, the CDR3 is TGTGCCATCAGTGAGGGAGCGAGGGTTGAGTACTATGGCTACACCTTC. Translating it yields CAISEGARVEYYGYTF.

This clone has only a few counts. The CDR3 is CASSPRSFREVYEQYF. The CDR3 region has the DNA TGTGCCAGCAGCCCCCGGAGTTTCAGGGAAGTCTACGAGCAGTACTTC. The V gene is TRBV14, the J gene TRBJ2-7, with D possibly matching TRBD1 (5 bases). V was pared by 4 bases and J by 3 bases, with 19 bases between. The CDR3 contains 16 residues. Per the germline V gene, CDR1 is SGHDN and CDR2 is FVKESK.

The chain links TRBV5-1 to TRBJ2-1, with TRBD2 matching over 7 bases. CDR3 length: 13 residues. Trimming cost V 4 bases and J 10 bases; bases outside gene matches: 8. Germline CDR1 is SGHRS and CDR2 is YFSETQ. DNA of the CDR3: TGCGCCAGCAGCCAGAGACTAGCTGGGGAGCAGTTCTTC. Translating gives CASSQRLAGEQFF.

As DNA, the CDR3 is TGCGCCAGCAGCCAGGGGAGGTCAGGACATCGCACAGATACGCAGTATTTT. Translated, it gives CASSQGRSGHRTDTQYF. The rearrangement joins TRBV4-3 to TRBJ2-3, with a weak D call TRBD2 (6 bases). Looked up from germline, CDR1 is LGHNA and CDR2 is YSLEER. The CDR3 length is 17 residues. V lost 3 bases, J lost 1 base, and 17 bases lay in between.

The CDR3 spells CASSELETEAFF. Written as DNA, the CDR3 is TGTGCCAGCAGTGAATTGGAGACCGAAGCTTTCTTT. This chain joins TRBV2 and TRBJ1-1; D remains ambiguous. The germline V and J ends were trimmed by 2 bases and 8 bases, with 9 bases remaining between them. Germline CDR1 reads SNHLY; CDR2 reads FYNNEI. The CDR3 sequence is 12 residues long.

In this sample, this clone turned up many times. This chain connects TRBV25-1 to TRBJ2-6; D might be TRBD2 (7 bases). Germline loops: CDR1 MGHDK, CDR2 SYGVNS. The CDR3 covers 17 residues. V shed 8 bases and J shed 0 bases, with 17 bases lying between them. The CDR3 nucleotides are TGTGCCAGCCGGGGGGACACATCCACCTCTGGGGCCAACGTCCTGACTTTC. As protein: CASRGDTSTSGANVLTF. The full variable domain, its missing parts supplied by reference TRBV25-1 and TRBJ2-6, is EADIYQTPRYLVIGTGKKITLECSQTMGHDKMYWYQQDPGMELHLIHYSYGVNSTEKGDLSSESTVSRIRTEHFPLTLESARPSHTSQYLCASRGDTSTSGANVLTFGAGSRLTVL.

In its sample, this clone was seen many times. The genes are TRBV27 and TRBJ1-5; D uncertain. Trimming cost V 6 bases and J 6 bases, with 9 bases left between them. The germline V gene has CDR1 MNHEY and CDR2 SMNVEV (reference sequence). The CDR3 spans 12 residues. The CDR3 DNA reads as TGTGCCAGCAGGCCAACAGCTCAGCCCCAGCATTTT. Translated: CASRPTAQPQHF.

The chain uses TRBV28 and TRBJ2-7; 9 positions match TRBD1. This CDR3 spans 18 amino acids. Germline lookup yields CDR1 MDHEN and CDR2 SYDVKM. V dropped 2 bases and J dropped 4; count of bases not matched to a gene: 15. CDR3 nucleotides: TGTGCCAGCAGTTTAGACCGGGACAGGGTTTATGGCAAGTACGAGCAGTACTTC. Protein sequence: CASSLDRDRVYGKYEQYF.

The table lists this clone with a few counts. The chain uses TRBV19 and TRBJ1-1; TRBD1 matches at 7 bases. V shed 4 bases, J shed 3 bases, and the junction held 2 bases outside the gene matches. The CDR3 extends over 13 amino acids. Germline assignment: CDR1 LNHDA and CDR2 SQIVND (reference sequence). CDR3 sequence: CASSTTGDTEAFF. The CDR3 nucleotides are TGTGCCAGTAGTACTACAGGGGACACTGAAGCTTTCTTT.

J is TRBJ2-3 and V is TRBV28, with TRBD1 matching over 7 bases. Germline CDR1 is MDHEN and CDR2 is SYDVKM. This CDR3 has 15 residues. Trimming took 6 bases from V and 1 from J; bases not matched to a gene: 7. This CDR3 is CASRASGQRTDTQYF. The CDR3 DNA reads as TGTGCCAGCAGGGCGTCGGGACAGCGCACAGATACGCAGTATTTT.

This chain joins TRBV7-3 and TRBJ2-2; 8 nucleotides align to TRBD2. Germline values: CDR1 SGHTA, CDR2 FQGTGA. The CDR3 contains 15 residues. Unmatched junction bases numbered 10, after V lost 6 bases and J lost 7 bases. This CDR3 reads CASRRGAGAVGELFF. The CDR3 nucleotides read TGTGCCAGCAGGAGAGGAGCGGGAGCCGTCGGGGAGCTGTTTTTT.

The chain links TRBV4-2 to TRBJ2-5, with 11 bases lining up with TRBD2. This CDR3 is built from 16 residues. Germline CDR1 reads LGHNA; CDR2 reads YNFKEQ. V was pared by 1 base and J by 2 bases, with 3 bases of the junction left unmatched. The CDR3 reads CASSQVLAGVQETQYF. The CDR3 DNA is TGTGCCAGCAGCCAAGTACTAGCGGGAGTACAAGAGACCCAGTACTTC.

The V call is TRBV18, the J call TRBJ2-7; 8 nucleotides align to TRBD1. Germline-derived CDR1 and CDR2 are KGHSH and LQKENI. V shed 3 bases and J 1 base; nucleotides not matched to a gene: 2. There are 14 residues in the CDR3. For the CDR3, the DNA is TGTGCCAGCTCACCTAACAGGGGGTCCTACGAGCAGTACTTC. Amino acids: CASSPNRGSYEQYF.

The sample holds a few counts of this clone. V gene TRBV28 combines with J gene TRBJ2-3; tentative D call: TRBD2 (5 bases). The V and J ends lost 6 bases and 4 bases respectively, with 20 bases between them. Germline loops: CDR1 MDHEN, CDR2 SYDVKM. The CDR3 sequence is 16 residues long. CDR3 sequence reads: CASSHAGVGFADTQYF. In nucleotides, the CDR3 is TGTGCCAGCAGCCATGCGGGTGTGGGATTCGCAGATACGCAGTATTTT.